This T cell receptor (beta chain) was sequenced for a study of T cell responses to AZD1222 COVID-19 vaccine. Trimming took off 2 bases at V and 2 bases at J, with 11 bases between the two ends. This CDR3 region has 15 residues. CDR1 and CDR2 from the germline V gene are LGHDT and YNNKEL (reference sequence). A note on this clone: Its target is not known.

Whole-study findings and limits: Clonal diversity was possibly underestimated, and white British individuals and females predominated among donors. Regions 160-218 and 743-854 dominated among vaccine-associated CD4 TCRs spanning spike. A rise in Spike-specific TCR breadth and depth followed two AZD1222 doses. Baseline seropositivity characterized only 5 or 6 AZD1222 recipients.

Assay used: immunoSEQ multiplex PCR; TCRdb lists only in-frame clones, some missing. The sample consists of 250,000 to 300,000 clones, 90% to 95% of them appearing once. Here the sequenced sample was peripheral blood, taken 28 days after the second AZD1222 dose. The chain couples TRBV3-1 (or the pseudogene TRBV3-2) to TRBJ2-3, with D possibly TRBD2 on 7 matching bases. This TCR derives from an adult who received the AZD1222 COVID-19 vaccine. CDR3 amino acids: CASSQRGAPTDTQYF. The CDR3 bases are TGTGCCAGCAGCCAACGGGGGGCCCCCACAGATACGCAGTATTTT.